This record concerns one T cell receptor beta chain sequence. Patients in the study were battling locally advanced or metastatic urothelial carcinoma. Spiking of synthetic TCR analog templates was performed in each PCR. TCRdb keeps only in-frame clones here, not all; method: immunoSEQ multiplex PCR. The data show approximately 70,000 clones, less than 90% seen once. The source of the sample is a study of PD-L1 blockade in urothelial cancer. Study-level information: In terms of prior chemotherapy, patients had received 0 to 3 regimens. Median T cell yield per blood sample was about 150,000 cells.

The clonotype was recovered from a man between 60 and 75 years old with urothelial cancer. Material: PBMCs, obtained around atezolizumab (anti-PD-L1) treatment.

In DNA, the CDR3 is TGTGCCAGCAGCTTAGGATTCGACGGACTCCTGTCGGAGCAGTACTTC. Translation: CASSLGFDGLLSEQYF. This chain joins TRBV5-4 and TRBJ2-7; a weak D match, TRBD2 (5 bases). This CDR3 region has 16 residues. Germline assignment: CDR1 SGHNT and CDR2 YYREEE (reference sequence). V was shortened by 2 bases and J by 7 bases, with 22 bases between the two germline ends.